The 2 T cell receptor beta chains below all came from one sample that was sequenced in a study of CD8 T cells in Susac syndrome. Reverse transcription of about 0.45 to 1 ug RNA used random hexamers. TCRdb reprocessed the immunoSEQ multiplex PCR reads with MiXCR, giving one entry per CDR3 protein. The sample carries around 200,000 distinct CDR3 sequences, roughly 94% recorded once. Sequencing was performed on CD4+ T cells from PBMCs. These TCRs come from a human donor in good health.

The DNA of the CDR3 is TGCAGCGTTGAACAATGGGGACCCCACGAGCAGTACTTC. This translates into CSVEQWGPHEQYF. J is TRBJ2-7 and V is TRBV29-1; D may match TRBD1 or TRBD2 (5 bases each). This CDR3 contains 13 residues. CDR1 is SQVTM, CDR2 ANQGSEA, per germline. Trimming shortened V by 2 bases and J by 5 bases, and 13 bases separated the two germline ends.

V gene TRBV27 combines with J gene TRBJ1-6; D remains unclear. CDR3 size: 16 residues. Trimming took 8 bases from V and 5 from J, leaving 19 bases between them. In germline, CDR1 is MNHEY, CDR2 SMNVEV (reference sequence). CDR3 residues: CASGTGPPEDNSPLHF. The DNA of the CDR3 is TGTGCCAGCGGAACTGGACCGCCCGAGGATAATTCACCCCTCCACTTT.